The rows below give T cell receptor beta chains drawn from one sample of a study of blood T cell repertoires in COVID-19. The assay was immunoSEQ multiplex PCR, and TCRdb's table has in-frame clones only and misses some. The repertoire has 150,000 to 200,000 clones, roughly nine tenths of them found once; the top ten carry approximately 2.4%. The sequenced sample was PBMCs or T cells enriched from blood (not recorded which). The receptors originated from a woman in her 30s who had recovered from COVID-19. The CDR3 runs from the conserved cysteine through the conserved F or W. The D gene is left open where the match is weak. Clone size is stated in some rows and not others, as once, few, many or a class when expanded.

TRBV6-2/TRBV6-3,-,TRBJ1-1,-,CASSYSRTEAFF,TGTGCCAGCAGTTACTCGCGGACTGAAGCTTTCTTT
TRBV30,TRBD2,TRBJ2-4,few,CAAGTSVLLAKNIQYF,TGTGCTGCCGGGACTAGCGTATTACTAGCCAAAAACATTCAGTACTTC
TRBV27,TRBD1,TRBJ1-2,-,CASSGTVGYGYTF,TGTGCCAGCAGTGGGACAGTTGGCTATGGCTACACCTTC
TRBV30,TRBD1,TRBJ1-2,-,CAWLAGGGNYGYTF,TGTGCCTGGTTGGCAGGGGGCGGTAACTATGGCTACACCTTC
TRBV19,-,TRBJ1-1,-,CASLRVTGTPGNTEAFF,TGTGCCAGTTTAAGGGTAACAGGGACGCCCGGGAACACTGAAGCTTTCTTT
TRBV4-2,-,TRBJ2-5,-,CASSQDRNSQETQYF,TGTGCCAGCAGCCAAGATAGGAACAGCCAAGAGACCCAGTACTTC
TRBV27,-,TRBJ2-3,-,CASSLLKRSTDTQYF,TGTGCCAGCAGTTTATTGAAGCGGAGCACAGATACGCAGTATTTT
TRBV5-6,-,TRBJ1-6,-,CASRLQGTYNSPLHF,TGTGCCAGCAGACTACAGGGTACCTATAATTCACCCCTCCACTTT
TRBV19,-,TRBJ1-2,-,CASSQGAGADGYTF,TGTGCCAGTAGTCAAGGAGCGGGGGCGGATGGCTACACCTTC
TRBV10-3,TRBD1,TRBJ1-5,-,CAIKGDRGGQPQHF,TGTGCCATCAAAGGAGACAGGGGAGGTCAGCCCCAGCATTTT
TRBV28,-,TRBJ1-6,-,CASSWGRANSPLHF,TGTGCCAGCAGTTGGGGCAGGGCAAATTCACCCCTCCACTTT
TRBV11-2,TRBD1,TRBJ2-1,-,CASTEDRVASNEQFF,TGTGCCAGCACCGAAGACAGGGTGGCTTCGAATGAGCAGTTCTTC
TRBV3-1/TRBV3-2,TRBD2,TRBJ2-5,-,CASSQSGLAERTQYF,TGTGCCAGCAGCCAAAGCGGACTAGCGGAGAGGACCCAGTACTTC
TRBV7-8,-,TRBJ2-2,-,CASGAGPAGGELFF,TGTGCCAGCGGAGCGGGCCCGGCGGGCGGGGAGCTGTTTTTT
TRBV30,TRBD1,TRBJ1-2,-,CAWSPKAGGRNGYTF,TGTGCCTGGAGCCCAAAGGCAGGGGGTCGGAATGGCTACACCTTC
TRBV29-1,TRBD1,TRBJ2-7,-,CSGGRGTGLGEQYF,TGCAGCGGGGGACGAGGGACAGGGTTGGGCGAGCAGTACTTC
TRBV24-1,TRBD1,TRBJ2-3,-,CATGGTGGSTDTQYF,TGTGCCACCGGCGGGACAGGGGGTAGCACAGATACGCAGTATTTT
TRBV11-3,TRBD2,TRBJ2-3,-,CASSELRAGADTQYF,TGTGCCAGCAGCGAGCTCCGGGCGGGAGCAGATACGCAGTATTTT
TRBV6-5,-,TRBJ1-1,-,CASSYSWQGSTEAFF,TGTGCCAGCAGTTACTCGTGGCAGGGGTCCACTGAAGCTTTCTTT
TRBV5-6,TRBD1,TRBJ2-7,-,CASSLPFRGQGNSYEQYF,TGTGCCAGCAGCCTCCCCTTTCGTGGACAGGGAAACTCCTACGAGCAGTACTTC
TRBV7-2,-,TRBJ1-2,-,CASSLLAGAGYGYTF,TGTGCCAGCAGCTTATTAGCAGGGGCCGGCTATGGCTACACCTTC
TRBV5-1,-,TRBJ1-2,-,CASSSTSESLNYGYTF,TGCGCCAGCAGCTCCACCTCTGAATCGCTAAACTATGGCTACACCTTC
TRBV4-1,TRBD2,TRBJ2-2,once,CASSQVLAGGPGELFF,TGCGCCAGCAGCCAAGTTTTAGCGGGGGGGCCCGGGGAGCTGTTTTTT
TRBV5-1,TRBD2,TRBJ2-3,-,CASSLEGMTSGDYTQYF,TGCGCCAGCAGCTTGGAGGGCATGACTAGCGGGGACTATACGCAGTATTTT
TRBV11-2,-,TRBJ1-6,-,CASSFGLDNSPLHF,TGTGCCAGCAGCTTTGGGCTGGATAATTCACCCCTCCACTTT
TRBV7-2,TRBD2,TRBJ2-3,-,CATRTSSTDTQYF,TGTGCCACCCGGACTAGCAGTACAGATACGCAGTATTTT